The T cell receptor beta chain described here comes from a study of cytomegalovirus exposure and HLA in healthy donors. Primers for the PCR totalled 60 Vbeta and 13 Jbeta. Profiling relied on immunoSEQ multiplex PCR, and the TCRdb table lists in-frame clones only, not all of them. The sample yields about 110,000 clones, roughly 80% seen once. CDR1 and CDR2 from the germline V gene are SGHTA and FQGNSA. The V end was cut by 4 bases, the J end by 1 base, with 9 bases between. The CDR3 runs 14 residues. The chain links TRBV7-2 to TRBJ2-3; weak D call: TRBD2 (5 bases). The specimen was PBMCs. The TCR originated in a woman in her thirties or forties in good health and CMV-seronegative. CDR3 nucleotide sequence: TGTGCCAGCAGCTCATGGACTGGCACAGATACGCAGTATTTT. Translated: CASSSWTGTDTQYF.